The clone carrying this TCR beta chain was counted between two and nine times. Its antigen remains unknown. Germline assignment: CDR1 MNHEY and CDR2 SVGAGI. V was trimmed by 0 bases and J by 6 bases, leaving 4 bases between them. The CDR3 extends over 12 amino acids. In patients aged 18 to 65, hyperthyroidism was newly diagnosed, with duration under 2 months. Researchers barred patients who had uncontrolled infection, other autoimmune disease, pregnancy or lactation. This sample stems from a study of T cells in Graves' hyperthyroidism and ophthalmopathy. Study-level results: Blood also contained most expanded thyroid clonotypes above 0.001. Ophthalmopathy was predicted by the model a median of approximately 6 months ahead of onset.

Amplification of TCR beta CDR3 regions was performed using RNA transcripts as template. A first-round RT-PCR of the TCR CDR3 used the HTBI primer set. TCRdb fed the multiplex PCR reads into MiXCR, producing one record per CDR3 protein. This table has fewer than 750,000 distinct CDR3 sequences, more than 45% appearing once. V gene TRBV6-5 combines with J gene TRBJ2-3; D gene ambiguous. The sequenced sample consisted of peripheral blood or thyroid tissue (not recorded which). The TCR was taken from a woman under 30 with Graves' hyperthyroidism. The CDR3 loop is CASSYSGDTQYF. As DNA, the CDR3 is TGTGCCAGCAGTTACTCGGGCGATACGCAGTATTTT.